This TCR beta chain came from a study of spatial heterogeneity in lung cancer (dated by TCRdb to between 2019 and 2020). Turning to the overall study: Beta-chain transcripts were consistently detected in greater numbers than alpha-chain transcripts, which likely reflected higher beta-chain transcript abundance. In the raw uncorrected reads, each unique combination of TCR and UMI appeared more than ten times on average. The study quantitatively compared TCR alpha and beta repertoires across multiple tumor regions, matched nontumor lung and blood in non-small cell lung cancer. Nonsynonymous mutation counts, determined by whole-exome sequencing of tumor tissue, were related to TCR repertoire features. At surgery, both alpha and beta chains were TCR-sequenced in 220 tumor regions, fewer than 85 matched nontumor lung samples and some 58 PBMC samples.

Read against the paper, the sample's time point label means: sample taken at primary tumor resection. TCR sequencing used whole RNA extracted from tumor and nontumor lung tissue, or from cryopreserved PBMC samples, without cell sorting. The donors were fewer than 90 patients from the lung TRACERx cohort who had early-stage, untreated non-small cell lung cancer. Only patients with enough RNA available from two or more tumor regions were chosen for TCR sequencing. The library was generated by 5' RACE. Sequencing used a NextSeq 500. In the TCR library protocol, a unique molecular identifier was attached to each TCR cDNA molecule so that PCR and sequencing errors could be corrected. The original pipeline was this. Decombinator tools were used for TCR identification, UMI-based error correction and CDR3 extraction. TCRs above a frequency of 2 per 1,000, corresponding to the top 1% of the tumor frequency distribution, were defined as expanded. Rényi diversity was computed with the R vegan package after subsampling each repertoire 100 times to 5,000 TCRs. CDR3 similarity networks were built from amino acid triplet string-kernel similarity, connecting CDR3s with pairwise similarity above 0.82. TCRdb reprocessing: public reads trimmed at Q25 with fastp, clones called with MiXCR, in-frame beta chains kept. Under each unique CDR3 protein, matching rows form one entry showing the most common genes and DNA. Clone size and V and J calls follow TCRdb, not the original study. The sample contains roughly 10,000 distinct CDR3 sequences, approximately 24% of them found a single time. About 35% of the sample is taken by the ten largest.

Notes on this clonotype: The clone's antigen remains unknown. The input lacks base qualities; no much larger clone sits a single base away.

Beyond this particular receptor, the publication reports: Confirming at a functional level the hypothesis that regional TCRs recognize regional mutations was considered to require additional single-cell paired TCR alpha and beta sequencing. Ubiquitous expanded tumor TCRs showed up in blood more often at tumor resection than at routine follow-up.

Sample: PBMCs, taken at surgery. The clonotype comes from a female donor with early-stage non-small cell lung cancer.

CDR3 sequence: CASSPVGGMSTGELFF. The DNA is as follows: TGTGCCAGCAGCCCGGTAGGAGGGATGAGCACCGGGGAGCTGTTTTTT. The chain links TRBV7-6 with TRBJ2-2; the D region possibly corresponds to TRBD2 (6 bases align). Trimming takes 5 bases from V and 4 bases from J, and the germline ends sit 17 bases apart. CDR1 and CDR2 are read off the germline V gene as SGHVS and FNYEAQ. Its CDR3 holds 16 amino acids, cysteine through phenylalanine. Left in the record is the CDR3 DNA by itself, 48 bases read in frame from the first base.